Detailed here is one T cell receptor beta chain. CD3+CD4+ and CD3+CD8+ cells were FACS-sorted from thawed unstimulated PBMCs. These data are taken from a study of T cell clones after liver transplantation. Study at large: Samples came from ITN030ST, which attempted immunosuppression withdrawal within 2 years of liver transplantation. At least one year of complete immunosuppression withdrawal without enzymes over twice normal defined tolerance.

Repertoires were generated with immunoSEQ multiplex PCR, while TCRdb's copy carries only in-frame clones and drops some. The sample records around 70,000 clones, about 92% being singletons. Here the sequenced sample was CD4+ T cells from blood, taken less than 27 months after liver transplant. The sequence was obtained from a human patient who received a liver transplant. Some T cells may have come from the graft donor.

The CDR3 DNA reads as TGTGCCAGCAATTTTAGGGTATCAGATACGCAGTATTTT. Translation gives CASNFRVSDTQYF. This chain links TRBV28 with TRBJ2-3; D ambiguous. This CDR3 has 13 residues. Deletions cut 7 bases from V and 4 bases from J, with 12 bases between. Germline loops: CDR1 MDHEN, CDR2 SYDVKM.